One and the same sample provided the 10 T cell receptor beta chains below, sequenced in a study of T cells in Graves' hyperthyroidism and ophthalmopathy. RNA transcripts served as the template for amplifying TCR beta CDR3 regions. First-round RT-PCR targeting the TCR CDR3 was performed with the HTBI primer set. TCRdb reanalysed the multiplex PCR reads using MiXCR and keeps one entry per CDR3 protein. The repertoire holds more than 300,000 distinct CDR3 sequences, about 18% seen once, with over 35% in the top ten. The sample consisted of blood. All receptors come from a man between 18 and 29 years old with Graves' ophthalmopathy.

This clonotype was seen only a few times. This chain connects TRBV10-3 to TRBJ1-2; weak D call: TRBD1 (5 bases). CDR1 is ENHRY, CDR2 SYGVKD, per germline. The CDR3 loop spans 15 amino acids. V was cut by 8 bases and J by 2 bases, with 18 bases left in between. In DNA, the CDR3 is TGTGCCATCGACTCGGGGCATCAACCAAACTATGGCTACACCTTC. Protein product: CAIDSGHQPNYGYTF.

This clonotype was observed at least ten times. The chain recombines TRBV7-2 with TRBJ2-3; either TRBD1 or TRBD2 may supply D (5 bases each). The germline V and J ends were trimmed by 5 bases and 0 bases, with 12 bases remaining between them. Germline V gene sequence: CDR1 SGHTA, CDR2 FQGNSA. The CDR3 is 15 residues long. CDR3 protein: CASSPRDLSTDTQYF. The CDR3 coding sequence is TGTGCCAGCAGCCCCCGGGACCTAAGCACAGATACGCAGTATTTT.

This clonotype appeared many times. This chain connects TRBV10-3 to TRBJ2-5; no reliable D call. CDR1 is ENHRY and CDR2 is SYGVKD in the germline V gene. The CDR3 sequence is 13 residues long. The ends were cut back, 5 bases at V and 2 bases at J, with 9 bases in the middle. The CDR3, as DNA: TGTGCCATCAGTTATCGGGTTCAAGAGACCCAGTACTTC. Translating it yields CAISYRVQETQYF.

This clonotype has a single count. A much larger clone lies a single base off, so this may be a read error. The final CDR3 position lacks the conserved phenylalanine or tryptophan, pointing to a likely read error. This chain connects TRBV6-2 or TRBV6-3 to TRBJ2-7; 8 bases line up with TRBD1. The CDR3 runs 14 residues. Unmatched junction bases numbered 7, after V lost 5 bases and J lost 4 bases. Germline values: CDR1 MNHEY, CDR2 SVGEGT. DNA of the CDR3: TGTGCCAGCAGTCCACAGGGGGTAGGATACGAGCAGTACTCC. Its translation: CASSPQGVGYEQYS.

This clonotype was counted at least ten times. V usage is TRBV7-8 and J usage is TRBJ1-2, with 9 nucleotides matching TRBD1. CDR1 and CDR2 (germline): SGHVS, FQNEAQ. There are 16 residues in the CDR3. Trimming at V came to 1 base and at J to 4 bases, leaving 7 bases not matched to a gene. The CDR3, as DNA: TGTGCCAGCAGCTTAGTACAGGGGGCGAAGGTCTATGGCTACACCTTC. It translates to CASSLVQGAKVYGYTF.

The chain has TRBV29-1 and TRBJ1-1; D is uncertain. The germline V gene encodes CDR1 SQVTM and CDR2 ANQGSEA. The CDR3 consists of 12 residues. Trimming removed 5 bases at V and 6 bases at J, with 13 bases between. The CDR3 region is CSVSFKNPEAFF. The CDR3 coding sequence is TGCAGCGTTTCGTTCAAAAACCCTGAAGCTTTCTTT.

Note on this clonotype: Mismatch with germline at one junction end may stem from a read error. This sequence joins TRBV6-9 and TRBJ1-1; tentative D call: TRBD1 (6 bases). Germline CDR1 and CDR2: MNHGY and SVAAGI. The CDR3 runs 20 residues. CDR3 nucleotides: TGTGCCGGCAGTTCCCGGCCCTACAGGGACCAGGTCCACAGGAACACTGAAGCTTTCTTT. Translated: CAGSSRPYRDQVHRNTEAFF.

This clonotype was counted ten times or more. V gene TRBV9 combines with J gene TRBJ2-1; possibly TRBD1 or TRBD2 for D (5 bases each). The CDR3 runs to 17 residues. Germline V gives CDR1 SGDLS, CDR2 YYNGEE. V lost 4 bases, J lost 5 bases, and 22 bases lay in between. The CDR3 here is CASSTSREPRLNNEQFF. CDR3 DNA sequence: TGTGCCAGCAGCACCTCCAGGGAGCCCAGGCTAAACAATGAGCAGTTCTTC.

Many counts were recorded for this clonotype. A read error is possible here, since a much larger clone lies one base away. The gene calls are TRBV5-1 and TRBJ1-5; perhaps TRBD1 as D (5 bases). CDR1 is SGHRS and CDR2 is YFSETQ in the germline V gene. This CDR3 comprises 19 residues. V was shortened by 1 base and J by 0 bases, with 20 bases between the two germline ends. The CDR3 reads CASSLRPATEPDSNQPQHF. The CDR3 DNA reads TGCGCCAGCAGCTTGAGGCCGGCGACAGAGCCGGATAGCAATCAGCCCCAGCATTTT.

To note about this clonotype: A read error may explain this, as a much larger clone is one base away. The chain couples TRBV7-3 to TRBJ2-7; D possibly matches TRBD1 or TRBD2 (5 bases each). The germline V gene has CDR1 SGHTA and CDR2 FQGTGA. The length of the CDR3 is 14 residues. With 0 bases removed from V and 2 bases from J, the gap between germline ends came to 8 bases. This CDR3 reads CASSLTGPPYEQYF. The CDR3 DNA follows: TGTGCCAGCAGCTTAACGGGACCTCCCTACGAGCAGTACTTC.